This record concerns one T cell receptor beta chain sequence. Its specific antigen is unknown. It has no much larger one-base neighbor in the sample; base qualities were not kept. The data belong to a study of cytotoxic CD8 clonotypes in ibrutinib-treated CLL (dated by TCRdb to about 2021). Looking at the study overall: The cohort had about ten relapsed/refractory and more than 14 treatment-naive patients; under 18 were IGHV unmutated. Responses were partial in around 25 patients and complete in 2; after median about 68 months follow-up, around 14 stayed in remission and some twelve progressed. Response samples were obtained after a median of about 13 months of treatment, with a range of roughly 6 to 40 months. An average of 255,043 productive templates and tens of thousands of productive rearrangements was obtained per sample. Longitudinal samples were obtainable from about 30% of the roughly 90 participants in the trial. Cryopreserved peripheral blood mononuclear cells were obtained before treatment, at response, and at either sustained remission or disease progression.

For TCR beta library preparation, approximately 2 micrograms of genomic DNA was extracted from cryopreserved PBMCs. High-throughput TCR beta sequencing was performed on longitudinal blood samples from CLL patients receiving ibrutinib monotherapy. The patients took part in an open-label, single-center phase 2 trial of ibrutinib monotherapy. The goal of deep resolution MiSeq sequencing was a depth between 1 in 1 million and 1 in 200,000 T cells, and coverage averaged 10x per clonotype. The immunoSEQ hsTCRB Kit was used to generate the TCR beta libraries. The authors' analysis ran thus. ImmunoSEQ Data Assistant and ImmunoSEQ Analyzer were used for data analysis, and V, D and J genes were assigned according to IMGT definitions. Clonality, which ranges from 0 to 1, was calculated as one minus the normalized Shannon entropy of productive rearrangement frequencies. Only overrepresented clonotypes making up at least 0.05% of each patient's repertoire were included in the public clonotype analysis. About a dozen age-matched healthy donor repertoires from immuneACCESS served as clonality controls. TCRdb limited this immuneACCESS table to in-frame rearrangements with V and J called. A share of clones is missing; checked studies link under half to unresolved V genes, and the rest is unexplained. V and J calls plus clone size are reproduced from that table; the DNA served to infer D and trimming. The sample contains thousands of clones, roughly 74% of them found a single time. Approximately 5.2% of the sample goes to the ten largest clones.

The study at large found these results: Public clonotypes were found to be uncommon and were observed to contract or remain stable during treatment; the increase in clonality was shown to reflect expansion of private clonotypes at ibrutinib response. Baseline clonality was found to be higher than that of age-matched healthy donors and was strongly correlated with circulating CD8+ T-cell counts. Clonality increased at ibrutinib response, stayed stable in sustained remission, and fell back toward baseline at progression. Sustained-remission and progressing patients did not have matched sampling times, and lymph node repertoires were not examined.

CDR1 and CDR2 are read off the germline V gene (reference sequence) as SEHNR and FQNEAQ. The junction shows trimming of 5 bases on V and 0 bases on J, and the gene matches do not reach 6 bases of it. The CDR3 spans 16 residues, from the cysteine through the phenylalanine. Only the CDR3 DNA is retained, 48 bases long and in frame from the first base. The chain was built from TRBV7-9 and TRBJ2-2; 7 central bases correspond to TRBD2. This clonotype was obtained from a human donor with chronic lymphocytic leukemia. The sample consisted of PBMCs, taken before ibrutinib treatment. Read as DNA, the sequence is TGTGCCAGCAGCAAAGGGAGGGAAACGAACACCGGGGAGCTGTTTTTT. It specifies CASSKGRETNTGELFF.